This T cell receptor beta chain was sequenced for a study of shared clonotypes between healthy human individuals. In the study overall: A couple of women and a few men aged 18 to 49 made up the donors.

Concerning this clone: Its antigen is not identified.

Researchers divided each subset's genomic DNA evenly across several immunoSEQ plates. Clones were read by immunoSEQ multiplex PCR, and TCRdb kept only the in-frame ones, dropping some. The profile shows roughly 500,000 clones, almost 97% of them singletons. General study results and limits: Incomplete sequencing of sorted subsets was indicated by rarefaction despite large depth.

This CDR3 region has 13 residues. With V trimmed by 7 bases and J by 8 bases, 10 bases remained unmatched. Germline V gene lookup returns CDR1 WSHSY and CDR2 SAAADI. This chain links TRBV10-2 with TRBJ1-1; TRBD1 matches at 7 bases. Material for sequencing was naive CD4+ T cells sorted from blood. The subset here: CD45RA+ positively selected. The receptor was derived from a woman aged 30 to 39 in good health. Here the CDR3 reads CASTAPTGTEAFF. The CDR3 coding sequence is TGCGCCAGCACCGCCCCGACAGGGACAGAAGCTTTCTTT.